The present T cell receptor beta chain was sequenced within a study of blood T cells in healthy people across ages. The V gene's germline CDR1 is SEHNR and CDR2 FQNEAQ (reference sequence). V was pared by 1 base and J by 2 bases, with 9 bases between. CDR3 length: 14 amino acids. Primers used in a second PCR of about 6 to 11 cycles were a sample-barcoded 5' primer and a J-beta primer mix. Each CDR3 protein gets one entry after TCRdb re-called the 5' RACE reads with MiXCR. Of about 1.1 million distinct CDR3 sequences listed, roughly two fifths are singletons. This clonotype was detected ten times or more. Its antigen is not identified. Study findings and constraints: In the absence of known donor CMV status, changes in expanded clonotypes were possibly confounded.

The V gene is TRBV7-9, the J gene TRBJ2-7; no clear D gene. The sample comprised blood. The source of this sequence is a man younger than 30 in good health. CDR3 DNA: TGTGCCAGCAGCTTAGGCGGCCTAACCTACGAGCAGTACTTC. It is translated as CASSLGGLTYEQYF.